This T cell receptor beta chain is drawn from a study of T cells in tuberculosis. Study at large: Sequenced TCRs come from CD1B-GMM tetramer-binding T cells. A South African cohort included IGRA-negative adolescents, latently infected IGRA-positive adolescents and adults with active tuberculosis.

Germline-derived CDR1 and CDR2 are MNHNS and SASEGT. The CDR3 consists of 15 residues. J gave up 2 bases and V 4 bases, and 6 bases lay outside the gene matches. Generated by immunoSEQ multiplex PCR, the TCRdb table keeps only in-frame clones and is missing some. The table has under 40,000 clones, around 86% seen once. Described time point: new active TB diagnosis, blood taken before or within 7 days of starting treatment. The sample was PBMCs, taken at tuberculosis diagnosis. The chain joins TRBV6-1 to TRBJ2-7; TRBD1 aligns across 9 bases. The source is an adult with tuberculosis. In DNA, the CDR3 is TGTGCCAGCAGTGCGACAGGGGGGGTTACCTACGAGCAGTACTTC. It is translated as CASSATGGVTYEQYF.